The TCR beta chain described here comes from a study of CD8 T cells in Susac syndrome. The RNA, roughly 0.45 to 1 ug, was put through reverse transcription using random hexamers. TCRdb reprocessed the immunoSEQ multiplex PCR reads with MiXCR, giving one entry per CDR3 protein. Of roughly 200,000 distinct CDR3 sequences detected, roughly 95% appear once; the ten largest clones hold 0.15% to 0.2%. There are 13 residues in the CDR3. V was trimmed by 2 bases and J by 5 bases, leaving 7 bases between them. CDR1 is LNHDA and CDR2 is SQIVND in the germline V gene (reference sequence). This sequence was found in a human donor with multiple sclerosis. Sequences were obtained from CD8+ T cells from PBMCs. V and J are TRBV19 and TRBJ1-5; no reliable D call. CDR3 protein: CASSISIHQPQHF. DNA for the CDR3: TGTGCCAGTAGTATATCGATCCATCAGCCCCAGCATTTT.